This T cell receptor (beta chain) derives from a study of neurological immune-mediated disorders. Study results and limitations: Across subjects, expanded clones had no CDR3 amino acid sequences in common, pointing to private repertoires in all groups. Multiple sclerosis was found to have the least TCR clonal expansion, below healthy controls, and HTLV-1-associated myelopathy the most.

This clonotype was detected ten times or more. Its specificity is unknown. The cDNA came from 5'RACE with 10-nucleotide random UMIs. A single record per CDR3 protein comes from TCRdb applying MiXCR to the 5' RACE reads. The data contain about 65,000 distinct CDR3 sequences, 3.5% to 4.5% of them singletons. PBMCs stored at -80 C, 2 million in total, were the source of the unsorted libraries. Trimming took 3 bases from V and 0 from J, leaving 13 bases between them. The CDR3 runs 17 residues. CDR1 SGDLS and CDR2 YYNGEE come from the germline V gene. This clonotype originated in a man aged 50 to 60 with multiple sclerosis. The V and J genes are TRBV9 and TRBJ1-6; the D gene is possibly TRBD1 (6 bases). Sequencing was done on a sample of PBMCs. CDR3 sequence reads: CASSAAGESSYNSPLHF. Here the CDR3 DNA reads TGTGCCAGCAGCGCCGCAGGGGAAAGCTCCTATAATTCACCCCTCCACTTT.